This T cell receptor (beta chain) was obtained from a study of blood T cell repertoires in COVID-19. Study in general: Samples taken during acute and convalescent COVID-19 were collected in the United States, Italy and Spain.

Using immunoSEQ multiplex PCR, the repertoire was profiled, and TCRdb retains in-frame clones only, with some absent. The data hold 68,000 or so clones, with roughly 84% observed a single time. The length of the CDR3 is 14 residues. Germline V CDR1 and CDR2: MDHEN, SYDVKM. Between the trimmed V and J ends, which lost 5 bases and 3 bases, there was a span of 13 bases. This TCR was recovered from a man between 65 and 85 years old with active or convalescent COVID-19. The sequenced material came from peripheral blood. The genes are TRBV28 and TRBJ1-1; D might be TRBD1 (5 bases). The CDR3 protein is CASSLPGRDTEAFF. The CDR3 bases are TGTGCCAGCAGTCTTCCGGGCAGGGACACTGAAGCTTTCTTT.